This T cell receptor beta chain was recovered during a study of blood T cell repertoires in COVID-19. Study context: Acute-phase and convalescent COVID-19 samples originated in the United States, Italy and Spain. The cDNA or gDNA used as material had been derived from T cells, B-cell-depleted T cells, or PBMCs.

In the source study's methods: Researchers report that nucleated cell counts were estimated from reference gene primer amplification. TCRdb's copy holds only in-frame clones and misses some; the assay was immunoSEQ multiplex PCR. That table is the source of V, J and clone size, and D and trimming were worked out from the DNA. The sample includes 210,000 or so clones, around 80% seen only once; the top ten take approximately 12%. This CDR3 comprises 15 residues. In germline, CDR1 is SGHDN, CDR2 FVKESK. V lost 2 bases, J lost 5 bases, and 14 bases lay in between. The sample consisted of peripheral blood. This chain connects TRBV14 to TRBJ2-3; possibly TRBD2 for D (5 bases). The TCR originated in a man aged 50 or older who had recovered from COVID-19. Here the CDR3 DNA reads TGTGCCAGCAGCCAACTAGCAATTGCCGGAGATACGCAGTATTTT. Translation gives CASSQLAIAGDTQYF.